Below, one T cell receptor beta chain is given with its context. Its antigen is unknown. Time point reported: week 23, last vaccination. A 20-mer mutant IDH1 peptide at 300 ug was injected subcutaneously with topical imiquimod. This entry belongs to a study of a mutant IDH1 vaccine in newly diagnosed glioma. About the research overall: Vaccinations, eight in total, occurred in weeks 1, 3, 5, 7, 11, 15, 19, 23. Of treated patients, approximately 62% were men and approximately 40% women, averaging around 40 years. Previous treatment comprised radiotherapy, temozolomide, or both, mostly both.

Findings of the study overall: Changes to the top peripheral T cell clonotypes appeared unrelated to pseudoprogression.

This table comes from immunoSEQ multiplex PCR, and its TCRdb copy is limited to in-frame clones, with some not included. The sample records tens of thousands of clones, around 80% being singletons. The CDR3 consists of 15 residues. Germline lookup yields CDR1 MNHEY and CDR2 SVGAGI. Trimming pared 8 bases from V and 0 bases from J, leaving 16 bases between. The sample in question was PBMCs, obtained from a glioma patient whose treatment included an IDH1 peptide vaccine. The source is a man aged 40-55 years with glioma. The rearrangement links TRBV6-5 to TRBJ1-2; a weak D match, TRBD1 (6 bases). Here the CDR3 reads CASGGGDTANYGYTF. In nucleotides, the CDR3 is TGTGCCAGCGGGGGCGGGGACACAGCTAACTATGGCTACACCTTC.